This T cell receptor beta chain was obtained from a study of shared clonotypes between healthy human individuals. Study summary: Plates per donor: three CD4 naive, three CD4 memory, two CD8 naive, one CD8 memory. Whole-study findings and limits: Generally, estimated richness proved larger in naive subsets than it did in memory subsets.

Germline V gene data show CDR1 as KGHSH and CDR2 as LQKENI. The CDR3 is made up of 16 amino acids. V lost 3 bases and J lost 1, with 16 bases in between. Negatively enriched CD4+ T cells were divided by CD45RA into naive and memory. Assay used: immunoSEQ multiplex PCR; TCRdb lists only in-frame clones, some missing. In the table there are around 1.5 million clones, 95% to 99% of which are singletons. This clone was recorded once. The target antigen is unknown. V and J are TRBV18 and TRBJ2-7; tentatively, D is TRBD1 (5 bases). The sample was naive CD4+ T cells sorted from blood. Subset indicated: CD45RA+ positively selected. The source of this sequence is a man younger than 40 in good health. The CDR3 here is CASSPNEPGLSYEQYF. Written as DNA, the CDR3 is TGTGCCAGCTCACCCAATGAGCCAGGGCTTTCCTACGAGCAGTACTTC.